This is a list of T cell receptor beta chains from one sample in a study of T cells after yellow fever vaccination. TCRdb independently ran MiXCR on the 5' RACE reads; one entry per CDR3 protein. The sample records 100,000 to 150,000 distinct CDR3 sequences, more than 7.5% being singletons. Sample: CD8+ T cells sorted from PBMCs, taken on the day of the yellow fever booster vaccination. The receptors stem from a man aged 18-30 years who received the YFV17D yellow fever vaccine. Each CDR3 is given with its conserved first and last residue. The order of the fields is clone size, D gene, CDR3 length, J gene, V gene, CDR3 DNA, CDR3 protein. The D gene is left open where the match is weak. Clone size is stated in some rows and not others, as once, few, many or a class when expanded.

>.|TRBD1|16|TRBJ2-1|TRBV28
TGTGCCAGCAGTTTACACAGGGGGCGCGTCTACAATGAGCAGTTCTTC
CASSLHRGRVYNEQFF
>few|.|11|TRBJ1-1|TRBV29-1
TGCAGCGTTGCGGAGTTCTCTGAAGCTTTCTTT
CSVAEFSEAFF
>.|.|15|TRBJ2-2|TRBV6-5
TGTGCCAGCAGTTACTCGCGGGGCGCCACCGGGGAGCTGTTTTTT
CASSYSRGATGELFF
>many|.|13|TRBJ2-1|TRBV28
TGTGCCAGCACCTTATACTCTGCCAATGAGCAGTTCTTC
CASTLYSANEQFF
>few|TRBD1|16|TRBJ1-4|TRBV2
TGTGCCAGCAGTGAGTGGACAGGGACCTCCGATGAAAAACTGTTTTTT
CASSEWTGTSDEKLFF
>.|.|13|TRBJ2-1|TRBV11-3
TGTGCCAGCAGCTTACCTAACCGAAATGAGCAGTTCTTC
CASSLPNRNEQFF
>few|TRBD1|13|TRBJ2-1|TRBV7-7
TGTGCCAGCAGCCGACAGGGGGCAAATGAGCAGTTCTTC
CASSRQGANEQFF
>once|TRBD2|15|TRBJ2-1|TRBV9
TGTGCCAGCAGCGTAGCTACGGGGGGCTACAATGAGCAGTTCTTC
CASSVATGGYNEQFF
>few|.|16|TRBJ2-3|TRBV7-9
TGTGCCAGCAGCTTAGTAGCGGTTGGGGTCACAGATACGCAGTATTTT
CASSLVAVGVTDTQYF
>.|.|12|TRBJ1-5|TRBV6-2/TRBV6-3
TGTGCCAGCAGTTACTCCGTTCGGCCCCAGCATTTT
CASSYSVRPQHF
>.|.|16|TRBJ2-7|TRBV4-1
TGCGCCAGCAGCCAAGGAGTTGGTCGGGAAAACTACGAGCAGTACTTC
CASSQGVGRENYEQYF
>many|.|17|TRBJ2-1|TRBV4-1
TGCGCCAGCAGCCAACGTGATTTTGGGGGGGCAGGGAATGAGCAGTTCTTC
CASSQRDFGGAGNEQFF
>few|.|16|TRBJ1-4|TRBV12-3/TRBV12-4
TGTGCCAGCAGTTTAGATTCACTATCATTCAAGGAAAAACTGTTTTTT
CASSLDSLSFKEKLFF
>many|.|13|TRBJ1-3|TRBV15
TGTGCCACCAGCAGAGACTCTGGAAACACCATATATTTT
CATSRDSGNTIYF
>few|TRBD1|15|TRBJ2-7|TRBV3-1
TGTGCCAGCAGCCACGAAGGACAGGGGAACGACGAGCAGTACTTC
CASSHEGQGNDEQYF
>few|.|14|TRBJ2-1|TRBV5-4
TGTGCCAGCAGGAGTCGGGGCGCCGACAATGAGCAGTTCTTC
CASRSRGADNEQFF
>few|TRBD2|14|TRBJ2-1|TRBV19
TGTGCCAGCGAACTAGCGGGGGCACCTAATGAGCAGTTCTTC
CASELAGAPNEQFF
>few|.|14|TRBJ2-1|TRBV1
TGCACCAGCAGCCAGCGGGGGTCCTACAATGAGCAGTTCTTC
CTSSQRGSYNEQFF
>.|TRBD2|16|TRBJ2-5|TRBV4-1
TGCGCCAGCAGCTCCTTACTAGCGGGGGTAGAGGAGACCCAGTACTTC
CASSSLLAGVEETQYF
>many|.|13|TRBJ1-4|TRBV3-1
TGTGCCAGCAGCCAAGGGGCCCGTGAAAAACTGTTTTTT
CASSQGAREKLFF
>few|.|15|TRBJ2-1|TRBV5-1
TGCGCCAGCAGCCCCGTCCCGAGCTCCTACAATGAGCAGTTCTTC
CASSPVPSSYNEQFF
>many|TRBD2|16|TRBJ2-3|TRBV7-9
TGTGCCAGCAGCCCACCGGGGGGAATAACAGGTGATACGCAGTATTTT
CASSPPGGITGDTQYF
>.|TRBD2|17|TRBJ2-3|TRBV7-3
TGTGCCAGCAGCTTAACGTGGATAGCGGGGGGGTTTGATACGCAGTATTTT
CASSLTWIAGGFDTQYF
>many|.|13|TRBJ1-1|TRBV7-3
TGTGCCAGCAGCTTAGCTGGGCACACTGAAGCTTTCTTT
CASSLAGHTEAFF
>many|TRBD1|20|TRBJ1-1|TRBV4-1
TGCGCCAGCAGCCAAGAGGGAATAACCGGGACAGAGGACCTGAACACTGAAGCTTTCTTT
CASSQEGITGTEDLNTEAFF
>many|.|12|TRBJ2-3|TRBV12-3/TRBV12-4
TGTGCCAGCAGAGAGGGGTTAGATACGCAGTATTTT
CASREGLDTQYF
>many|.|14|TRBJ2-2|TRBV6-6
TGTGCCAGCAGTTTAGGGGTTTCGACCGGGGAGCTGTTTTTT
CASSLGVSTGELFF
>many|TRBD2|16|TRBJ2-1|TRBV7-3
TGTGCCAGCAGCTTAATGGGACTAGCGGTATACAATGAGCAGTTCTTC
CASSLMGLAVYNEQFF
>few|TRBD1|16|TRBJ1-2|TRBV4-1
TGCGCCAGCAGCCTCACCGGGACAGGGGACGGCTATGGCTACACCTTC
CASSLTGTGDGYGYTF
>.|.|12|TRBJ1-2|TRBV7-9
TGTGCCAGCAGCTTCGGGCCCTATGGCTACACCTTC
CASSFGPYGYTF
>few|.|14|TRBJ2-5|TRBV7-6
TGTGCCAGCAGCTTAGGGGGGGGGCACGAGACCCAGTACTTC
CASSLGGGHETQYF
>many|TRBD2|15|TRBJ2-1|TRBV5-6
TGTGCCAGCAGCTTGGCCGGACTAGCGTCGGATGAGCAGTTCTTC
CASSLAGLASDEQFF
>.|.|14|TRBJ1-1|TRBV27
TGTGCCAGCAGTCCCAACTCACAGAACACTGAAGCTTTCTTT
CASSPNSQNTEAFF
>.|.|13|TRBJ2-3|TRBV7-9
TGTGCCAGCAGTCAAGGTGTCCGAGATACGCAGTATTTT
CASSQGVRDTQYF
>.|.|18|TRBJ2-6|TRBV9
TGTGCCAGCAGCGATTTGGACGGGACCCTTTCTGGGGCCAACGTCCTGACTTTC
CASSDLDGTLSGANVLTF
>.|.|15|TRBJ1-6|TRBV7-2
TGTGCCAGCAGCTGGGAGGGCAGCTATAATTCACCCCTCCACTTT
CASSWEGSYNSPLHF
>.|TRBD1|17|TRBJ1-1|TRBV5-4
TGTGCCAGCAGCCCAAGACCAGGGGGCGTCGGGAACACTGAAGCTTTCTTT
CASSPRPGGVGNTEAFF
>.|.|13|TRBJ2-1|TRBV7-2
TGTGCCAGCAGCTTAGATGTAGAAGATGAGCAGTTCTTC
CASSLDVEDEQFF
>.|TRBD1|15|TRBJ2-5|TRBV7-2
TGTGCCAGCGACGGGACAGGGGGCTTAGGAGAGACCCAGTACTTC
CASDGTGGLGETQYF
>.|TRBD1|17|TRBJ2-1|TRBV5-1
TGCGCCAGCAGCTTGACGCCGGGACAGGGGGCGCTCGGTGAGCAGTTCTTC
CASSLTPGQGALGEQFF
>.|.|12|TRBJ1-1|TRBV29-1
TGCAGCGTGGACATCATGAACACTGAAGCTTTCTTT
CSVDIMNTEAFF
>many|.|16|TRBJ2-2|TRBV12-3/TRBV12-4
TGTGCCAGCAGTCCCGTAGGGGGTCGGGATCCCGGGGAGCTGTTTTTT
CASSPVGGRDPGELFF
>.|.|14|TRBJ2-1|TRBV30
TGTGCCTGGACCTTGCGGGGCTCCTACAATGAGCAGTTCTTC
CAWTLRGSYNEQFF
>.|.|12|TRBJ2-1|TRBV6-2/TRBV6-3
TGTGCCAGCAGTTACGAGGCAGGGTTGGAGTTCTTC
CASSYEAGLEFF
>once|.|15|TRBJ2-5|TRBV5-4
TGTGCCAGCAGCTTGGCAAGTGGGGGGTCGGAGACCCAGTACTTC
CASSLASGGSETQYF
>few|TRBD1|19|TRBJ2-3|TRBV5-1
TGCGCCAGCAGCTTGGCCGTAGGACAGGGGGTGACCAGCAGGGATACGCAGTATTTT
CASSLAVGQGVTSRDTQYF
>.|TRBD2|14|TRBJ2-1|TRBV14
TGTGCCAGCAGCCCCTGGACTAGCGGCAATGAGCAGTTCTTC
CASSPWTSGNEQFF
>few|.|15|TRBJ2-2|TRBV4-1
TGCGCCAGCAGCCGACCTTCCTTAAACGCCGGGGAGCTGTTTTTT
CASSRPSLNAGELFF
>.|.|11|TRBJ2-3|TRBV6-2/TRBV6-3
TGTGCCAGCGGAAACACAGATACGCAGTATTTT
CASGNTDTQYF
>few|.|14|TRBJ1-5|TRBV7-6
TGTGCCAGCAGCTTAGCGCGGGGGAAACAGCCCCAGCATTTT
CASSLARGKQPQHF
>.|TRBD1|12|TRBJ1-2|TRBV2
TGTGCCAGCAGTGCGGGGACAGAAGGCTACACCTTC
CASSAGTEGYTF
>few|.|14|TRBJ1-2|TRBV4-3
TGCGCCAGCAGCCAAGGACTAAACGTTTATGGCTACACCTTC
CASSQGLNVYGYTF
>.|.|13|TRBJ2-5|TRBV29-1
TGCAGCGTTGATGGTTGGCAGCAAGAGACCCAGTACTTC
CSVDGWQQETQYF
>many|.|12|TRBJ1-3|TRBV12-3/TRBV12-4
TGTGCCAGCAGTTTCGGAGGAAACACCATATATTTT
CASSFGGNTIYF
>.|.|17|TRBJ1-2|TRBV7-3
TGTGCCAGCAGCCAACACCGCCCCGACGGGGCCCCCGGTGGCTACACCTTC
CASSQHRPDGAPGGYTF
>few|.|11|TRBJ2-1|TRBV11-2
TGTGCCAGCAGCGACCGCCGAGGGCAGTTCTTC
CASSDRRGQFF
>.|TRBD1|17|TRBJ2-7|TRBV5-5
TGTGCCAGCAGCTTGGAGGCTTGGGGACAGGGGAATTACGAGCAGTACTTC
CASSLEAWGQGNYEQYF
>few|.|16|TRBJ2-2|TRBV6-5
TGTGCCAGCAACCCCGAAGGGGGGGGGCCAACCGGGGAGCTGTTTTTT
CASNPEGGGPTGELFF
>few|.|16|TRBJ2-1|TRBV7-9
TGTGCCAGCAGCTTACTCCGGGGGGCCGTTAAAAATGAGCAGTTCTTC
CASSLLRGAVKNEQFF
>few|.|17|TRBJ2-4|TRBV5-6
TGTGCCAGCAGCTTTGGTGCGCAAATTCTAGCCAAAAACATTCAGTACTTC
CASSFGAQILAKNIQYF